This T cell receptor (beta chain) appears in the sequencing data of a study of blood T cells in healthy people across ages. Combining a sample-barcoded 5' primer with a J-beta primer mix, a second PCR ran for about 7 to 12 cycles. TCRdb called the 5' RACE reads again in MiXCR, with one record for every CDR3 protein. The sample lists about 620,000 distinct CDR3 sequences; more than 45% were seen once. CDR3 length equals 18 residues. The V and J ends lost 0 bases and 2 bases, in that order; junction bases with no gene match: 3. CDR1 ENHRY and CDR2 SYGVKD come from the germline V gene. This TCR was recovered from a woman older than 75 in good health. Material for sequencing was blood. J is TRBJ2-3 and V is TRBV10-3; 15 nucleotides match TRBD2. The CDR3: CAISESGTSGGNTDTQYF. The CDR3 coding sequence is TGTGCCATCAGTGAGTCCGGGACTAGCGGGGGGAACACAGATACGCAGTATTTT.